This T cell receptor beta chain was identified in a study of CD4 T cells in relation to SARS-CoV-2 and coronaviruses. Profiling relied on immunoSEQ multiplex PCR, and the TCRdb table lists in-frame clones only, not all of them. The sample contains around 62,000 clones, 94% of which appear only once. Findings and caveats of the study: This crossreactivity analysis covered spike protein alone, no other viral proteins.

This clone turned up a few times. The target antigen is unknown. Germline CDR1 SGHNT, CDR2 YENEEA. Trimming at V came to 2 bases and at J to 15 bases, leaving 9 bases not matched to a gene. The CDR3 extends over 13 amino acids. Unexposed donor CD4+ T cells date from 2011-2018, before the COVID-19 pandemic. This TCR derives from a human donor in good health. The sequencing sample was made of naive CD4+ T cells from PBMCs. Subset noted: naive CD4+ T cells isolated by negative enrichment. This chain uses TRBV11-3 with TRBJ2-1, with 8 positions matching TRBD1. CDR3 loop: CASSLLVTGDLFF. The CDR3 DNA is TGTGCCAGCAGCTTATTGGTGACAGGGGACCTGTTCTTC.